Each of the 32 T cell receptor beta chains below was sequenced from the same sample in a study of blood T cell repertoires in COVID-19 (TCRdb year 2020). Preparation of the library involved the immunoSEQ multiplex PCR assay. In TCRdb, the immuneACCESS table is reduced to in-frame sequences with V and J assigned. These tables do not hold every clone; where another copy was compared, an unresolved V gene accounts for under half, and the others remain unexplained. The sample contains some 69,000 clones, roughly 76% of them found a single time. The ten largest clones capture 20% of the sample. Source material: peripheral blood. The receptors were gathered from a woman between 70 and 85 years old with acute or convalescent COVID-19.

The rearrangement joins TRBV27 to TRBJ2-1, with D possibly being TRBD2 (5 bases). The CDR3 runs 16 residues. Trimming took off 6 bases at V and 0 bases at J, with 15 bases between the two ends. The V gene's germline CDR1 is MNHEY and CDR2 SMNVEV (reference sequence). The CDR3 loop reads CASSQDWQSSYNEQFF. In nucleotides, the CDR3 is TGTGCCAGCAGCCAGGACTGGCAGAGCTCCTACAATGAGCAGTTCTTC.

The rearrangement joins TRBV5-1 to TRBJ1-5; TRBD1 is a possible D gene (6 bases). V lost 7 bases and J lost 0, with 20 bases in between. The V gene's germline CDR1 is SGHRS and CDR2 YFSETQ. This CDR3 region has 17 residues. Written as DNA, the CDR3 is TGCGCCAGCCACCGGGGGGGGCCGCTTTATAGCAATCAGCCCCAGCATTTT. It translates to CASHRGGPLYSNQPQHF.

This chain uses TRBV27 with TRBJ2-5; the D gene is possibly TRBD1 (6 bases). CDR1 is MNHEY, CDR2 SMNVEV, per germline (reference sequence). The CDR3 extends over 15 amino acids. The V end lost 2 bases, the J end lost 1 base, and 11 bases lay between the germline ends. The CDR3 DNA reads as TGTGCCAGCAGTTTAACAGGGACCACCCAAGAGACCCAGTACTTC. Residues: CASSLTGTTQETQYF.

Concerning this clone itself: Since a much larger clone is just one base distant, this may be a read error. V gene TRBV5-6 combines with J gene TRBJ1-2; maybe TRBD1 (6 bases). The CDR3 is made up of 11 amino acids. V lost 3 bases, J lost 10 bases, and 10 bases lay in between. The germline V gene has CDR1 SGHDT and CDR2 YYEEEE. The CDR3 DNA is TGTGCCAGCAGCTCTACAGGGTACTACACCTTC. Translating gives CASSSTGYYTF.

DNA for the CDR3: TGCGCCAGCAGCTCGGGAGGCTCGGAGACCCAGTACTTC. It yields the protein CASSSGGSETQYF. The V and J genes are TRBV5-1 and TRBJ2-5, with 7 bases lining up with TRBD2. V dropped 3 bases and J dropped 5; count of bases not matched to a gene: 4. The CDR3 runs 13 residues. The germline gives CDR1 SGHRS, CDR2 YFSETQ.

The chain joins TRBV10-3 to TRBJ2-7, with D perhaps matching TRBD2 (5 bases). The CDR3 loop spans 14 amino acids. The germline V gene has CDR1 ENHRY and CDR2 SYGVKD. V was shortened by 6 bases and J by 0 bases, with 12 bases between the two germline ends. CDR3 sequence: CAISNSANSYEQYF. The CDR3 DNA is TGTGCCATCAGCAATAGCGCGAACTCCTACGAGCAGTACTTC.

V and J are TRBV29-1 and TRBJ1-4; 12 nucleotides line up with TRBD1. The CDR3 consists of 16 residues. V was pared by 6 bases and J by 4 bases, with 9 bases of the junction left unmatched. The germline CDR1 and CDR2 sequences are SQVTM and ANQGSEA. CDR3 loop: CSVLGQGASYNEKLFF. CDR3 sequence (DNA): TGCAGCGTCCTGGGACAGGGGGCTTCTTATAATGAAAAACTGTTTTTT.

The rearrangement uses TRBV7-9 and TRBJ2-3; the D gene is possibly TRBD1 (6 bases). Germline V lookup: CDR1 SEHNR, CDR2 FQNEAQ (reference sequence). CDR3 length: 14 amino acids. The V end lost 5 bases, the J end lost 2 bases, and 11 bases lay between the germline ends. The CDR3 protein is CASSAWDTTDTQYF. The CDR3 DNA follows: TGTGCCAGCAGCGCCTGGGACACCACAGATACGCAGTATTTT.

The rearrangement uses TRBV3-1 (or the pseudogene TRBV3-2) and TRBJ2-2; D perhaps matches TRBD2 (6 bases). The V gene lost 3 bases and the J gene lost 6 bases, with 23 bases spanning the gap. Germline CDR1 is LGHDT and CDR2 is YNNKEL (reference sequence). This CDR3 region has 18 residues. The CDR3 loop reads CASSQTGHAGILPGELFF. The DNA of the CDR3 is TGTGCCAGCAGCCAGACGGGGCATGCGGGAATCCTTCCCGGGGAGCTGTTTTTT.

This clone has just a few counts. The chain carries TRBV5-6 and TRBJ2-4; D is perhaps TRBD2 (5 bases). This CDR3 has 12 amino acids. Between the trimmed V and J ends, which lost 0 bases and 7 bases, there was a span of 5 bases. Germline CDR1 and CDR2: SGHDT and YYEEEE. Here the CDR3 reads CASSLGGNIQYF. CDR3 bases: TGTGCCAGCAGCTTGGGAGGGAACATTCAGTACTTC.

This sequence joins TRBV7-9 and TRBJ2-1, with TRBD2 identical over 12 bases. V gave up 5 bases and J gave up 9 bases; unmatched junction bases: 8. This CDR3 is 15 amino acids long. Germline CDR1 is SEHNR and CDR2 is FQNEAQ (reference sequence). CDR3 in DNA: TGTGCCAGCAGCCCTTCTAGCGGGAGGGCCCCTGAGCAGTTCTTC. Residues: CASSPSSGRAPEQFF.

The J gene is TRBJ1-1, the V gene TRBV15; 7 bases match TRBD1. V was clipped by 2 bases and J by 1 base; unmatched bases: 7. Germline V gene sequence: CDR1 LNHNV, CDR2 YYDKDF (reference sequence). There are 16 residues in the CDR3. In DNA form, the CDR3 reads TGTGCCACCAGCAGATCACCGGGACAGAAGAACACTGAAGCTTTCTTT. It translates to CATSRSPGQKNTEAFF.

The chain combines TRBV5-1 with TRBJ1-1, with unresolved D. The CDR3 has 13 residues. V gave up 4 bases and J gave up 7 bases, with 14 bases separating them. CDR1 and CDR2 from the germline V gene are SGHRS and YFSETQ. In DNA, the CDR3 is TGCGCCAGCAGCCCTTTTGTGGGGAGTGAAGCTTTCTTT. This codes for CASSPFVGSEAFF. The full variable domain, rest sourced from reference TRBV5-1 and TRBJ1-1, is KAGVTQTPRYLIKTRGQQVTLSCSPISGHRSVSWYQQTPGQGLQFLFEYFSETQRNKGNFPGRFSGRQFSNSRSEMNVSTLELGDSALYLCASSPFVGSEAFFGQGTRLTVV.

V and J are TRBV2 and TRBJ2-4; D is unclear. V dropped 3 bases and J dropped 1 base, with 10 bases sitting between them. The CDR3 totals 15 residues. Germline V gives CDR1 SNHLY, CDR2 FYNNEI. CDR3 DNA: TGTGCCAGCAGTGAGATAAGTCGGGCCAAAAACATTCAGTACTTC. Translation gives CASSEISRAKNIQYF.

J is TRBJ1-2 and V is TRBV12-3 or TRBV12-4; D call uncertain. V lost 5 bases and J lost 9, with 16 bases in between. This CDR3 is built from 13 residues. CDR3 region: CASSRILGGSYTF. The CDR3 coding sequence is TGTGCCAGCAGTCGGATATTAGGAGGGAGCTACACCTTC.

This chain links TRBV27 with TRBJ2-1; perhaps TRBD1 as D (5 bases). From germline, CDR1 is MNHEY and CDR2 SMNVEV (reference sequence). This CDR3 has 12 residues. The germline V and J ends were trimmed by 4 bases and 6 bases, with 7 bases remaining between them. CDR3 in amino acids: CASSSQGNEQFF. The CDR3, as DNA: TGTGCCAGCAGTTCCCAGGGCAATGAGCAGTTCTTC.

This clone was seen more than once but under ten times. The DNA for the CDR3 is TGTGCCAGCAGCACACAGGGGGGATATGGCTACACCTTC. Translated: CASSTQGGYGYTF. The V gene is TRBV7-9, the J gene TRBJ1-2; 8 nucleotides agree with TRBD1. V shed 5 bases and J 5 bases; nucleotides not matched to a gene: 4. Germline V gene data show CDR1 as SEHNR and CDR2 as FQNEAQ (reference sequence). The CDR3 is 13 residues long.

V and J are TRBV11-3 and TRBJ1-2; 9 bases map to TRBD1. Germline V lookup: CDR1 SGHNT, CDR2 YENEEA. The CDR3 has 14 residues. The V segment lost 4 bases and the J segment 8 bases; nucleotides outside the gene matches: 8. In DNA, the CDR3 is TGTGCCAGCAGCTCCTTAGACAGGGGGAACGGCTACACCTTC. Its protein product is CASSSLDRGNGYTF.

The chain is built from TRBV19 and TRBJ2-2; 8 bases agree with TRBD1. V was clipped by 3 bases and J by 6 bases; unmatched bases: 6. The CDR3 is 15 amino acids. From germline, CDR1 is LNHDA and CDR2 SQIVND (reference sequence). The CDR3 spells CASSIPGGRAGELFF. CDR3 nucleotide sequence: TGTGCCAGTAGTATCCCAGGGGGCAGGGCCGGGGAGCTGTTTTTT. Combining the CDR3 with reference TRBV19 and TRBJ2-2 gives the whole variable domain DGGITQSPKYLFRKEGQNVTLSCEQNLNHDAMYWYRQDPGQGLRLIYYSQIVNDFQKGDIAEGYSVSREKKESFPLTVTSAQKNPTAFYLCASSIPGGRAGELFFGEGSRLTVL.

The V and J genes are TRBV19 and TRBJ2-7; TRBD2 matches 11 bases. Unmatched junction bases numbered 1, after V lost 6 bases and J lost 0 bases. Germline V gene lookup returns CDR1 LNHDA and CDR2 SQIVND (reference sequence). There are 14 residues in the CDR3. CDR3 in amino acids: CASRTSGTSYEQYF. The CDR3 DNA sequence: TGTGCCAGTAGGACTAGCGGGACCTCCTACGAGCAGTACTTC.

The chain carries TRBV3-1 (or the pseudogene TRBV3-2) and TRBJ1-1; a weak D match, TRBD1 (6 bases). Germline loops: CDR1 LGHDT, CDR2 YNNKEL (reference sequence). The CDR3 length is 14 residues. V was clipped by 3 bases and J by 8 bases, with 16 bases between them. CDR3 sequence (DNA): TGTGCCAGCAGCCATGGACAGATTTCTTCCGAAGCTTTCTTT. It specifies CASSHGQISSEAFF.

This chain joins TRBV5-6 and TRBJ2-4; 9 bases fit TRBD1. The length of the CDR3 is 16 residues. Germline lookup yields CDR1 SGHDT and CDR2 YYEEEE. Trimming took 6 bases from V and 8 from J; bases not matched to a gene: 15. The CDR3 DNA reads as TGTGCCAGCAACCGGGACAGGGTAGGGGATTCCGACATTCAGTACTTC. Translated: CASNRDRVGDSDIQYF.

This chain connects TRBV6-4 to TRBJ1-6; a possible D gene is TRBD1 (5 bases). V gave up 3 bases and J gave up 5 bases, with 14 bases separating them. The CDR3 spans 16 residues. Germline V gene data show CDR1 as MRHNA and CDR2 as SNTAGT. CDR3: CASSDGPTANNSPLHF. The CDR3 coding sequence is TGTGCCAGCAGTGATGGGCCGACAGCAAATAATTCACCCCTCCACTTT.

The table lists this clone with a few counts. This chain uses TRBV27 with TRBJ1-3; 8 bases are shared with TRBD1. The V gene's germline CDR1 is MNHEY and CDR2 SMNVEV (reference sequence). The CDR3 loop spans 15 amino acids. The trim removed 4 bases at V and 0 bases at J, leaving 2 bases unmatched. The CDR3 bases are TGTGCCAGCAGTTACAGGGGGAGCTCTGGAAACACCATATATTTT. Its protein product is CASSYRGSSGNTIYF.

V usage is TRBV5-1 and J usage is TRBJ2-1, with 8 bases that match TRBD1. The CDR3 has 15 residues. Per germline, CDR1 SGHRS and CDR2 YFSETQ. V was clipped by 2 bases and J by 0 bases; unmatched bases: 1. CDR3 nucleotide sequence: TGCGCCAGCAGCTTACAGGGGGTCTCCTACAATGAGCAGTTCTTC. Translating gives CASSLQGVSYNEQFF.

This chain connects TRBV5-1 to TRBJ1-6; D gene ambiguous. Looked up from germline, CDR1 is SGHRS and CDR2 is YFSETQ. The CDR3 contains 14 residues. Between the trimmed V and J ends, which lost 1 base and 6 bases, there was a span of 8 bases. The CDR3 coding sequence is TGCGCCAGCAGCTTGCCGGGTACTAATTCACCCCTCCACTTT. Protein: CASSLPGTNSPLHF. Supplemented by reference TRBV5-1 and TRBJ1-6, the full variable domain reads KAGVTQTPRYLIKTRGQQVTLSCSPISGHRSVSWYQQTPGQGLQFLFEYFSETQRNKGNFPGRFSGRQFSNSRSEMNVSTLELGDSALYLCASSLPGTNSPLHFGNGTRLTVT.

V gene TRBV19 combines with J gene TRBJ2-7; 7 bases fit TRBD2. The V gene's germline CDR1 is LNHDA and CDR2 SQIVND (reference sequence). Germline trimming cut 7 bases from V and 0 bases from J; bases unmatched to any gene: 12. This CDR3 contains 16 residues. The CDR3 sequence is CASTSGEGRSSYEQYF. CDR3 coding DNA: TGTGCCAGTACCTCCGGGGAGGGGAGGAGCTCCTACGAGCAGTACTTC.

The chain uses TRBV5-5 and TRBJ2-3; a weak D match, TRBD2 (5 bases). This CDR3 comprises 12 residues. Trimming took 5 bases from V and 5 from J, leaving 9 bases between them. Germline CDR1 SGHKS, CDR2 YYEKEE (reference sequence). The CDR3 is CASSAGGDTQYF. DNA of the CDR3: TGTGCCAGCAGTGCGGGCGGAGATACGCAGTATTTT.

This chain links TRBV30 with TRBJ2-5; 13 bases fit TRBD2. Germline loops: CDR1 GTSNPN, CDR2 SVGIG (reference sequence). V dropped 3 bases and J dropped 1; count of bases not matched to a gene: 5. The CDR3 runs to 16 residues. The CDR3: CAWSRGLAGLQETQYF. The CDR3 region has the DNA TGTGCCTGGAGCCGGGGACTAGCGGGACTCCAAGAGACCCAGTACTTC.

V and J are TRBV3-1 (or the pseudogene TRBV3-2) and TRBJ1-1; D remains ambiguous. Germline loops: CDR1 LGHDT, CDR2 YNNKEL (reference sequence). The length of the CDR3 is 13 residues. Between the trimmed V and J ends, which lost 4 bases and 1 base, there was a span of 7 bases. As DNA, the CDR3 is TGTGCCAGCAGCCCCCTTCGGAACACTGAAGCTTTCTTT. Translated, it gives CASSPLRNTEAFF.

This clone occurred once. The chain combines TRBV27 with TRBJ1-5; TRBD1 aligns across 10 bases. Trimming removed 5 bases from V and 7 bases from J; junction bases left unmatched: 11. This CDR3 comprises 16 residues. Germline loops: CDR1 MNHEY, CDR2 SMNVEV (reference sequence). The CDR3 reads CASSPYPGQGGQPQHF. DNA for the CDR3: TGTGCCAGCAGTCCCTACCCTGGACAGGGGGGGCAGCCCCAGCATTTT.

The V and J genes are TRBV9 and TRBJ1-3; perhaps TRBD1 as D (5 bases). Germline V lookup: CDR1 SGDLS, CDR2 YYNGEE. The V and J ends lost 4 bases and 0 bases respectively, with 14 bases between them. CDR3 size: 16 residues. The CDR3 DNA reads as TGTGCCAGCAGCACCGGGGGACTGCTCTCTGGAAACACCATATATTTT. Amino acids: CASSTGGLLSGNTIYF.